Below are 26 T cell receptor beta chains sequenced from a single sample in a study of siplizumab effects on memory and regulatory T cells. The table came from immunoSEQ multiplex PCR; TCRdb's copy has only in-frame clones and leaves some out. The table records 70,000 to 90,000 clones, 93% of them present only once. Sequenced sample: CD8+ T cells sorted from blood. These TCRs come from a human donor in good health.

The chain links TRBV5-6 to TRBJ2-5; TRBD2 matches 12 bases. Germline CDR1 and CDR2: SGHDT and YYEEEE. V trimming: 4 bases; J trimming: 4 bases; junction bases outside the gene matches: 5. CDR3 length equals 15 residues. CDR3 residues: CASSQRLAGVETQYF. The CDR3 nucleotides read TGTGCCAGCAGCCAAAGACTAGCGGGGGTAGAGACCCAGTACTTC.

The chain is built from TRBV6-1 and TRBJ2-7, with 11 bases matching TRBD2. The CDR3 covers 19 residues. The ends lost 1 base at V and 0 bases at J; junction bases unmatched: 11. From germline, CDR1 is MNHNS and CDR2 SASEGT. The CDR3 nucleotides are TGTGCCAGCAGTGAAGATGGGCTAGCGGGGGGTCCAAGCTCCTACGAGCAGTACTTC. Its protein is CASSEDGLAGGPSSYEQYF.

This chain joins TRBV2 and TRBJ2-2; TRBD1 aligns across 7 bases. The CDR3 loop spans 16 amino acids. The germline gives CDR1 SNHLY, CDR2 FYNNEI. The trim removed 6 bases at V and 2 bases at J, leaving 9 bases unmatched. CDR3 sequence reads: CASSVVGTENTGELFF. Here the CDR3 DNA reads TGTGCCAGCAGCGTGGTCGGGACAGAAAACACCGGGGAGCTGTTTTTT.

The chain joins TRBV27 to TRBJ1-1; D is uncertain. Trimming shortened V by 0 bases and J by 4 bases, and 9 bases separated the two germline ends. The V gene's germline CDR1 is MNHEY and CDR2 SMNVEV (reference sequence). There are 14 residues in the CDR3. Written as DNA, the CDR3 is TGTGCCAGCAGTTTATCGCCGGACTCCACTGAAGCTTTCTTT. It specifies CASSLSPDSTEAFF.

This chain uses TRBV27 with TRBJ2-3; D possibly corresponds to TRBD2 (7 bases). The length of the CDR3 is 16 residues. V lost 2 bases, J lost 2 bases, and 14 bases lay in between. The germline gives CDR1 MNHEY, CDR2 SMNVEV (reference sequence). In DNA form, the CDR3 reads TGTGCCAGCAGTTTAGGGGCGGGGGCGCCCACAGATACGCAGTATTTT. Translation gives CASSLGAGAPTDTQYF.

This chain joins TRBV11-2 and TRBJ1-5, with D possibly matching TRBD1 (5 bases). Trimming removed 5 bases at V and 5 bases at J, with 16 bases between. Per the germline V gene, CDR1 is SGHAT and CDR2 is FQNNGV. The CDR3 is 15 residues long. This chain's CDR3 is CASSPLGGVDQPQHF. For the CDR3, the DNA is TGTGCCAGCAGCCCTCTCGGGGGAGTCGATCAGCCCCAGCATTTT. The variable domain in full, completed from reference TRBV11-2 and TRBJ1-5, reads EAGVAQSPRYKIIEKRQSVAFWCNPISGHATLYWYQQILGQGPKLLIQFQNNGVVDDSQLPKDRFSAERLKGVDSTLKIQPAKLEDSAVYLCASSPLGGVDQPQHFGDGTRLSIL.

The chain carries TRBV6-5 and TRBJ2-3, with a weak D call TRBD1 (6 bases). V was shortened by 1 base and J by 3 bases, with 11 bases between the two germline ends. Germline-derived CDR1 and CDR2 are MNHEY and SVGAGI. The CDR3 has 15 amino acids. The CDR3 spells CASSYLQGWTDTQYF. CDR3 nucleotide sequence: TGTGCCAGCAGTTACTTGCAGGGGTGGACAGATACGCAGTATTTT.

The CDR3 DNA follows: TGTGCCAGTATGCAGGGGAGCGCTGGCTACACCTTC. Translation gives CASMQGSAGYTF. V usage is TRBV19 and J usage is TRBJ1-2; TRBD1 is a possible D gene (6 bases). V lost 7 bases, J lost 7 bases, and 13 bases lay in between. The CDR3 spans 12 residues. CDR1 is LNHDA, CDR2 SQIVND, per germline (reference sequence).

The chain has TRBV6-5 and TRBJ2-3; D may correspond to TRBD1 or TRBD2 (6 bases each). The CDR3 runs 15 residues. Trimming took off 0 bases at V and 4 bases at J, with 11 bases between the two ends. Germline V gene sequence: CDR1 MNHEY, CDR2 SVGAGI. In DNA, the CDR3 is TGTGCCAGCAGTTACTCGGGGGGCGGGTCAGATACGCAGTATTTT. Its translation: CASSYSGGGSDTQYF.

This chain joins TRBV4-1 and TRBJ2-1; 14 bases are shared with TRBD2. Germline V CDR1 and CDR2: MGHRA, YSYEKL. After removal of 5 bases from V and 6 bases from J, the junction contained 3 bases not matched to a gene. CDR3 length: 15 amino acids. The CDR3 region is CASSLTSGGANEQFF. CDR3 DNA: TGCGCCAGCAGCTTGACTAGCGGGGGGGCCAATGAGCAGTTCTTC.

V and J are TRBV7-9 and TRBJ2-7; D not certain. The CDR3 extends over 13 amino acids. The ends were cut back, 5 bases at V and 3 bases at J, with 11 bases in the middle. The germline gives CDR1 SEHNR, CDR2 FQNEAQ (reference sequence). The CDR3 coding sequence is TGTGCCAGCAGCCCCCCCGGAAGCTACGAGCAGTACTTC. This translates into CASSPPGSYEQYF.

The chain uses TRBV5-1 and TRBJ2-5; D remains unclear. Looked up from germline, CDR1 is SGHRS and CDR2 is YFSETQ. CDR3 length: 13 residues. V lost 4 bases, J lost 5 bases, and 12 bases lay in between. The CDR3 loop reads CASSQHWDETQYF. CDR3 nucleotides: TGCGCCAGCAGCCAGCATTGGGATGAGACCCAGTACTTC.

This rearrangement joins TRBV9 to TRBJ2-1, with D perhaps TRBD1 or TRBD2 (5 bases each). This CDR3 has 15 residues. From germline, CDR1 is SGDLS and CDR2 YYNGEE. V lost 0 bases and J 9 bases, leaving 16 bases between the germline ends. CDR3 DNA sequence: TGTGCCAGCAGCGTAGGTGGGACCCTGGTCCGTGAGCAGTTCTTC. Protein: CASSVGGTLVREQFF.

V is TRBV6-4 and J is TRBJ2-3; 9 nucleotides agree with TRBD2. This CDR3 has 16 residues. Germline loops: CDR1 MRHNA, CDR2 SNTAGT. V gave up 2 bases and J gave up 5 bases; unmatched junction bases: 8. The chain's CDR3 is CASSDRAGGPRDTQYF. The CDR3 DNA is TGTGCCAGCAGTGACAGAGCGGGGGGACCACGAGATACGCAGTATTTT.

This chain links TRBV27 with TRBJ2-3; D ambiguous. This CDR3 contains 14 residues. Germline loops: CDR1 MNHEY, CDR2 SMNVEV (reference sequence). V was clipped by 6 bases and J by 6 bases, with 16 bases between them. The DNA for the CDR3 is TGTGCCAGCAGATCCATTGACGGGTCCGATACGCAGTATTTT. It specifies CASRSIDGSDTQYF.

This sequence joins TRBV5-1 and TRBJ1-3; D possibly corresponds to TRBD1 (5 bases). CDR3 length: 14 amino acids. Trimming pared 0 bases from V and 4 bases from J, leaving 8 bases between. Germline CDR1 and CDR2: SGHRS and YFSETQ. Written as DNA, the CDR3 is TGCGCCAGCAGCTTGGCGGGACCCGGAAACACCATATATTTT. As protein: CASSLAGPGNTIYF. Based on the CDR3 plus reference TRBV5-1 and TRBJ1-3, the full variable domain is KAGVTQTPRYLIKTRGQQVTLSCSPISGHRSVSWYQQTPGQGLQFLFEYFSETQRNKGNFPGRFSGRQFSNSRSEMNVSTLELGDSALYLCASSLAGPGNTIYFGEGSWLTVV.

The V and J genes are TRBV5-6 and TRBJ1-2; D gene uncertain. V lost 4 bases and J lost 2, with 6 bases in between. The CDR3 extends over 12 amino acids. Per the germline V gene, CDR1 is SGHDT and CDR2 is YYEEEE. DNA of the CDR3: TGTGCCAGCAGCCCCCAGAACTATGGCTACACCTTC. Translating it yields CASSPQNYGYTF. The full variable domain, with the rest looked up from reference TRBV5-6 and TRBJ1-2, is DAGVTQSPTHLIKTRGQQVTLRCSPKSGHDTVSWYQQALGQGPQFIFQYYEEEERQRGNFPDRFSGHQFPNYSSELNVNALLLGDSALYLCASSPQNYGYTFGSGTRLTVV.

The chain uses TRBV7-3 and TRBJ2-1, with D unresolved. The CDR3 contains 12 residues. Germline CDR1 reads SGHTA; CDR2 reads FQGTGA. V was pared by 2 bases and J by 10 bases, with 9 bases between. CDR3 sequence reads: CASSLDGSEQFF. The DNA of the CDR3 is TGTGCCAGCAGCTTAGACGGTAGCGAGCAGTTCTTC.

The CDR3, as DNA: TGTGCCAGCAGTTTATCGTGGGGGACAGATACGCAGTATTTT. Its translation: CASSLSWGTDTQYF. The chain has TRBV27 and TRBJ2-3, with D possibly called TRBD1 or TRBD2 (5 bases each). This CDR3 is built from 14 residues. Germline V gene sequence: CDR1 MNHEY, CDR2 SMNVEV (reference sequence). The V end was cut by 0 bases, the J end by 3 bases, with 7 bases between.

This chain joins TRBV19 and TRBJ2-3; TRBD2 aligns across 8 bases. This CDR3 has 15 amino acids. V lost 6 bases, J lost 4 bases, and 9 bases stayed unmatched. Germline CDR1 reads LNHDA; CDR2 reads SQIVND (reference sequence). The CDR3 region is CASSPSTSGADTQYF. The CDR3 region has the DNA TGTGCCAGTAGCCCATCCACTAGCGGTGCAGATACGCAGTATTTT. The entire variable domain, with the rest obtained from reference TRBV19 and TRBJ2-3, is as follows: DGGITQSPKYLFRKEGQNVTLSCEQNLNHDAMYWYRQDPGQGLRLIYYSQIVNDFQKGDIAEGYSVSREKKESFPLTVTSAQKNPTAFYLCASSPSTSGADTQYFGPGTRLTVL.

This rearrangement joins TRBV29-1 to TRBJ2-3, with TRBD1 matching over 7 bases. The CDR3 has 15 amino acids. V was clipped by 0 bases and J by 0 bases; unmatched bases: 3. Looked up from germline, CDR1 is SQVTM and CDR2 is ANQGSEA. The CDR3 bases are TGCAGCGTTGAAGACTTGGGACAGAGCACAGATACGCAGTATTTT. Its protein product is CSVEDLGQSTDTQYF.

The chain recombines TRBV10-3 with TRBJ2-7; weak D call: TRBD1 (6 bases). Germline V gene data show CDR1 as ENHRY and CDR2 as SYGVKD. CDR3 length equals 12 residues. V shed 7 bases and J shed 3 bases, with 10 bases lying between them. CDR3 nucleotides: TGTGCCATCATAGGACAGAACTACGAGCAGTACTTC. Amino acids: CAIIGQNYEQYF.

V gene TRBV7-8 combines with J gene TRBJ2-7; D call uncertain. Per germline, CDR1 SGHVS and CDR2 FQNEAQ. V gave up 1 base and J gave up 5 bases, with 6 bases separating them. This CDR3 is 12 amino acids long. The CDR3 loop is CASSLEVDEQYF. In DNA form, the CDR3 reads TGTGCCAGCAGCTTAGAGGTTGACGAGCAGTACTTC.

The CDR3 region is CASSEAYEQYF. CDR3 nucleotides: TGCGCCAGCAGTGAGGCCTACGAGCAGTACTTC. J is TRBJ2-7 and V is TRBV10-2; D gene unclear. Per the germline V gene, CDR1 is WSHSY and CDR2 is SAAADI. The CDR3 spans 11 residues. With 2 bases removed from V and 2 bases from J, the gap between germline ends came to 1 base.

This chain joins TRBV11-1 and TRBJ1-3; no clear D. Germline CDR1 reads SGHAT; CDR2 reads FQDESV (reference sequence). Trimming removed 5 bases at V and 0 bases at J, with 11 bases between. The CDR3 length is 15 residues. In DNA form, the CDR3 reads TGTGCCAGCAGCACAGACCGAAACTCTGGAAACACCATATATTTT. It encodes CASSTDRNSGNTIYF. Variable domain in full (rest from reference TRBV11-1 and TRBJ1-3): EAEVAQSPRYKITEKSQAVAFWCDPISGHATLYWYRQILGQGPELLVQFQDESVVDDSQLPKDRFSAERLKGVDSTLKIQPAELGDSAMYLCASSTDRNSGNTIYFGEGSWLTVV.

This chain joins TRBV9 and TRBJ2-2; D is unresolved. Germline lookup yields CDR1 SGDLS and CDR2 YYNGEE. The CDR3 totals 14 residues. Trimming removed 0 bases at V and 2 bases at J, with 5 bases between. The CDR3 region has the DNA TGTGCCAGCAGCGTAGAAGGAAACACCGGGGAGCTGTTTTTT. It codes for CASSVEGNTGELFF. Full variable domain (missing parts from reference TRBV9 and TRBJ2-2): DSGVTQTPKHLITATGQRVTLRCSPRSGDLSVYWYQQSLDQGLQFLIQYYNGEERAKGNILERFSAQQFPDLHSELNLSSLELGDSALYFCASSVEGNTGELFFGEGSRLTVL.